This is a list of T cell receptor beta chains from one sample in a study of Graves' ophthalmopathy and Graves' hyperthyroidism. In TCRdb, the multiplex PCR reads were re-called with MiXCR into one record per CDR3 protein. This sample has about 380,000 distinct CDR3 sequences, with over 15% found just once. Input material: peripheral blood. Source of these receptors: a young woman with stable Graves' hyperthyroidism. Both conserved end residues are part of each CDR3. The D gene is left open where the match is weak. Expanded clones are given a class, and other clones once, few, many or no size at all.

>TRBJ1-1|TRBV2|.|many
CASSEFGFPAFF
TGTGCCAGCAGTGAATTTGGTTTTCCAGCTTTCTTT
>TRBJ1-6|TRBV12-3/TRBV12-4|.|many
CASGRTGNSPLHF
TGTGCCAGCGGCAGGACCGGTAATTCACCCCTCCACTTT
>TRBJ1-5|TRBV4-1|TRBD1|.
CASSPDRDSSYSNQPQHF
TGCGCCAGCAGCCCCGACAGGGACAGCTCTTATAGCAATCAGCCCCAGCATTTT
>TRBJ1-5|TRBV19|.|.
CASSPGAGRESNQPQHF
TGTGCCAGTAGTCCAGGGGCTGGCAGGGAGAGCAATCAGCCCCAGCATTTT
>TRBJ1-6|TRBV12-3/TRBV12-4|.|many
CASSYRASNSPLHF
TGTGCCAGCAGTTACAGGGCGAGTAATTCACCCCTCCACTTT
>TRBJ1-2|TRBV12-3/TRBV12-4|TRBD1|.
CASSSPGTGHYGYTF
TGTGCCAGCAGTAGCCCCGGGACAGGTCACTATGGCTACACCTTC
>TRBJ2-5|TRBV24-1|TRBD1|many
CATSDSGTVQETQYF
TGTGCCACCAGTGATTCCGGGACAGTTCAAGAGACCCAGTACTTC
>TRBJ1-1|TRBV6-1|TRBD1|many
CASSETPRRGQTEAFF
TGTGCCAGCAGTGAAACCCCTAGGAGGGGGCAAACTGAAGCTTTCTTT
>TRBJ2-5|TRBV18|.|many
CASSSAPGQGALQGTQYF
TGTGCCAGCTCATCGGCCCCGGGACAAGGGGCCTTACAGGGGACCCAGTACTTC
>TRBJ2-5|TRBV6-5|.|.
CASRYSQRQETQYF
TGTGCCAGCAGATACTCCCAGCGGCAAGAGACCCAGTACTTC
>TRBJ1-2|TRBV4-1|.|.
CASSPGDLGLLYGYTF
TGCGCCAGCAGCCCTGGAGATCTGGGACTTTTATATGGCTACACCTTC
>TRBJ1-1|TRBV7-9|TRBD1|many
CASSSWGEGANTEAFF
TGTGCCAGCAGCTCCTGGGGGGAGGGGGCGAACACTGAAGCTTTCTTT